The 2 T cell receptor beta chains below all came from one sample that was sequenced in a study of T cell changes during pregnancy in multiple sclerosis. Profiled with immunoSEQ multiplex PCR; TCRdb holds only in-frame clones, not every one. The repertoire consists of 45,000 to 50,000 clones, with 85% to 95% occurring once and the leading ten covering 0.37%. Sequencing used CD4+ T cells from peripheral blood mononuclear cells, obtained in the second trimester of pregnancy. The receptors were gathered from a female donor in good health, enrolled as a control in a pregnancy study.

CDR3: CASSLARSSGNTIYF. For the CDR3, the DNA is TGTGCCAGCAGCTTGGCCAGGTCCTCTGGAAACACCATATATTTT. The chain links TRBV5-4 to TRBJ1-3, with unresolved D. The V end lost 0 bases, the J end lost 0 bases, and 7 bases lay between the germline ends. Germline loops: CDR1 SGHNT, CDR2 YYREEE (reference sequence). The CDR3 runs to 15 residues.

CDR3 sequence: CAWRIESKGEKLFF. In DNA form, the CDR3 reads TGTGCCTGGAGGATCGAGTCGAAGGGGGAAAAACTGTTTTTT. V is TRBV30 and J is TRBJ1-4, with D possibly matching TRBD1 (5 bases). CDR3 length: 14 residues. Per the germline V gene, CDR1 is GTSNPN and CDR2 is SVGIG (reference sequence). Trimming left V 3 bases short and J 8 bases short, with 16 bases between.